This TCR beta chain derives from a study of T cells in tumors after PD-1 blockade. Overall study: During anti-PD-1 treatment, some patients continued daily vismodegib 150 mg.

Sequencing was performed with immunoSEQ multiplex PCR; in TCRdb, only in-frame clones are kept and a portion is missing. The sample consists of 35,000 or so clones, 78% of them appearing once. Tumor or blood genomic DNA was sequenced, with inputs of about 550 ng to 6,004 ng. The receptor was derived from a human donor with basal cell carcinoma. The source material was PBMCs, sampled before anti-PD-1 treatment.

This CDR3 is CAIGLGGRETQYF. DNA for the CDR3: TGTGCCATCGGGCTGGGGGGTAGAGAGACCCAGTACTTC. This chain connects TRBV28 to TRBJ2-5, with D maybe TRBD2 (6 bases). V lost 10 bases, J lost 4 bases, and 16 bases lay in between. Per the germline V gene, CDR1 is MDHEN and CDR2 is SYDVKM. The CDR3 covers 13 residues.